This TCR beta chain is drawn from a study of CD8 T cells in Susac syndrome. Study summary: When their blood was taken, the Susac syndrome patients had either not yet had any therapy, were taking corticosteroids, or were taking intravenous immunoglobulin alone.

The CDR3 sequence is 13 residues long. The V gene's germline CDR1 is DFQATT and CDR2 SNEGSKA (reference sequence). V was trimmed by 6 bases and J by 9 bases, leaving 18 bases between them. The sequenced target, TCR beta, came from blood CD8+ and CD4+ T cells. It was with random hexamers that 0.5 to 1 ug RNA was reverse transcribed. The immunoSEQ assay covered 54 Vbeta and 13 Jbeta segments for CDR3. A single record per CDR3 protein comes from TCRdb applying MiXCR to the immunoSEQ multiplex PCR reads. The sample holds 200,000 to 250,000 distinct CDR3 sequences, about 94% seen once. The chain is built from TRBV20-1 and TRBJ2-1; D possibly corresponds to TRBD1 (6 bases). This TCR was sampled from a human donor with Susac syndrome. Sequenced material: CD4+ T cells from PBMCs. The CDR3 region is CSAPLSGEAEQFF. CDR3 bases: TGCAGTGCCCCCCTATCAGGGGAAGCTGAGCAGTTCTTC.